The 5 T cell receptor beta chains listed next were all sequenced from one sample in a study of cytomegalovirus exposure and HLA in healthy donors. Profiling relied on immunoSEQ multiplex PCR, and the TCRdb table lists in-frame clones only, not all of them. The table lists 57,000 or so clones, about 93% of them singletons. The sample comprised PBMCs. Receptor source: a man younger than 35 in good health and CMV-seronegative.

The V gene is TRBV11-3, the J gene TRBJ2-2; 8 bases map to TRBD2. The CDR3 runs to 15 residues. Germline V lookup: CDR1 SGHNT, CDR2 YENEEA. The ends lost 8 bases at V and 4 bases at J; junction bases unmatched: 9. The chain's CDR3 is CASWGAGGRTGELFF. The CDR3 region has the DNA TGTGCCAGCTGGGGTGCGGGAGGACGCACCGGGGAGCTGTTTTTT.

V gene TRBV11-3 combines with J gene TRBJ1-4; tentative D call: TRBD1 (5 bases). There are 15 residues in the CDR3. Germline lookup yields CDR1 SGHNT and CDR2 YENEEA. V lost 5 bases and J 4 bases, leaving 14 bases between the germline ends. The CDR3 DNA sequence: TGTGCCAGCAGCGACCGTCGGGGGGGTAATGAAAAACTGTTTTTT. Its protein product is CASSDRRGGNEKLFF.

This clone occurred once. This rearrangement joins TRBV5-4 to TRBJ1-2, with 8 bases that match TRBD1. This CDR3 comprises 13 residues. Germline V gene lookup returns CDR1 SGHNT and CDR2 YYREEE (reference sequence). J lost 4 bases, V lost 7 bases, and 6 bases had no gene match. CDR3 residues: CASVGQGGYGYTF. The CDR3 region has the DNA TGTGCCAGCGTAGGACAGGGCGGCTATGGCTACACCTTC.

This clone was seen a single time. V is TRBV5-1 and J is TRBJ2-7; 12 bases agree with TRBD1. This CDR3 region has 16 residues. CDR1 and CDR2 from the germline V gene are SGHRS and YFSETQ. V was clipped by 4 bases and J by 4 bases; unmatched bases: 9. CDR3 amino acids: CASSEKGGQGAYEQYF. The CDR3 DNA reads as TGCGCCAGCAGCGAGAAAGGGGGACAGGGGGCTTACGAGCAGTACTTC.

CDR3 sequence (DNA): TGTGCCAGCAGTTTGGTACGGACTCAAGAGACCCAGTACTTC. Residues: CASSLVRTQETQYF. The rearrangement joins TRBV28 to TRBJ2-5; a possible D gene is TRBD2 (5 bases). V lost 3 bases and J 2 bases, leaving 10 bases between the germline ends. Germline values: CDR1 MDHEN, CDR2 SYDVKM. CDR3 length: 14 residues.